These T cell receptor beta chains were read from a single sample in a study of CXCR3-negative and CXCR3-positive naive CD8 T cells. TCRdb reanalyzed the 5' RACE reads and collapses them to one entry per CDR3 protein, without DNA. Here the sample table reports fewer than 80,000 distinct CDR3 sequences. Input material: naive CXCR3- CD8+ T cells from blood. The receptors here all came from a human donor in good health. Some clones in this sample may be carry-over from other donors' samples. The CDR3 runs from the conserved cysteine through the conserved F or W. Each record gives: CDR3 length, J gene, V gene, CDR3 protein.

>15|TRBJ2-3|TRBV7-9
CASSLGSRRTDTQYF
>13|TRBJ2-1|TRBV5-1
CASRYGGSNEQFF
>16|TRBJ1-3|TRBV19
CASGGPGTTPGNTIYF
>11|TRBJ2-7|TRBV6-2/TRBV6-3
CASSPLAEQYF
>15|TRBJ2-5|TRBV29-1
CSVERAGMEQETQYF
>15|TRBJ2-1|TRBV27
CASTPGGYSYNEQFF
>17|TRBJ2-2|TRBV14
CASSRPGTGVNTGELFF
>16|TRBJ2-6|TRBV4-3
CASSQDLGSGANVLTF
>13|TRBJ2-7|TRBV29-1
CSVFGGGSYEQYF
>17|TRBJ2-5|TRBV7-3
CASSPGLLFTYQETQYF